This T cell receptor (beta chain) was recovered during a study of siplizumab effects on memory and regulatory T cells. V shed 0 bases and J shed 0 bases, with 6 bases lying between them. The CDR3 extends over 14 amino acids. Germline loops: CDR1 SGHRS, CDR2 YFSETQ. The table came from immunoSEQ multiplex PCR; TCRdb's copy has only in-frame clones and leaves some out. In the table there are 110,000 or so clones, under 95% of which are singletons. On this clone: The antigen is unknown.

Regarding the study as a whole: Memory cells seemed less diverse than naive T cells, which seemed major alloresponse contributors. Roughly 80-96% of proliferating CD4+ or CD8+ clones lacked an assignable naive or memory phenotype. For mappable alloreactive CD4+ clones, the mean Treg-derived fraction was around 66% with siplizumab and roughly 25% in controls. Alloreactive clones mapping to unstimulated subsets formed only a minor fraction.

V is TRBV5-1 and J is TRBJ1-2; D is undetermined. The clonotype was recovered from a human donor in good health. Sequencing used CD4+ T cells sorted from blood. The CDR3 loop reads CASSLGTSNYGYTF. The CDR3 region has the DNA TGCGCCAGCAGCTTGGGGACCTCTAACTATGGCTACACCTTC.